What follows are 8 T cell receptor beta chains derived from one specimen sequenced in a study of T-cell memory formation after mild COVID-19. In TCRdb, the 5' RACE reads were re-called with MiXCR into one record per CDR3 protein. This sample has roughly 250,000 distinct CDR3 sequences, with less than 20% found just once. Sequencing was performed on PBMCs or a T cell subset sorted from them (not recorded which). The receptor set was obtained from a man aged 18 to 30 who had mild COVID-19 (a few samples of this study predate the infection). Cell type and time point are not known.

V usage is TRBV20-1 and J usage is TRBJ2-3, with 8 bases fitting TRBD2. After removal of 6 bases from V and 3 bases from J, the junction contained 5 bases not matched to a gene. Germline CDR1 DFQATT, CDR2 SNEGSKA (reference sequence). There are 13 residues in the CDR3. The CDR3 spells CSAGTRLTDTQYF. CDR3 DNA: TGCAGTGCCGGGACTAGACTGACAGATACGCAGTATTTT.

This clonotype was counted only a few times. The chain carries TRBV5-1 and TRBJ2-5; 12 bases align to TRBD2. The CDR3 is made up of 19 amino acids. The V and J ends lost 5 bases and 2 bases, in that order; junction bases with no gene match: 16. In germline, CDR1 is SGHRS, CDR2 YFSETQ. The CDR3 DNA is TGCGCCAGCAGACTACGCTCCACAAGACTAGCGGGGGTGCAAGAGACCCAGTACTTC. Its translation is CASRLRSTRLAGVQETQYF.

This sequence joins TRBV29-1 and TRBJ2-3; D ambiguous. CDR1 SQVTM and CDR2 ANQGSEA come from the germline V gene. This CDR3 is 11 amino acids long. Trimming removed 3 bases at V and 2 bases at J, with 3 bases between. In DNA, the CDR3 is TGCAGCGTTGAGGTCACAGATACGCAGTATTTT. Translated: CSVEVTDTQYF.

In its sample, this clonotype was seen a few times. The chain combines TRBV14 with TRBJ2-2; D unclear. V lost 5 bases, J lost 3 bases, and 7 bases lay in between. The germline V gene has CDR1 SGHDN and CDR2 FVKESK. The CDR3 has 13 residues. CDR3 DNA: TGTGCCAGCAGCAGTGTACACACCGGGGAGCTGTTTTTT. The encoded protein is CASSSVHTGELFF.

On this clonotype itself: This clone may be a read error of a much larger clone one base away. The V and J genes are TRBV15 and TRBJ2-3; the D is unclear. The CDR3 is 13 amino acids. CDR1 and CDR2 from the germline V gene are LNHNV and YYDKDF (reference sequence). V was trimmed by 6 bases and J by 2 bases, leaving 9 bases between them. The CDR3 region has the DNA TGTGCCACCAGAAGACGGCCCACAGATACGCAGTATTTT. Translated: CATRRRPTDTQYF.

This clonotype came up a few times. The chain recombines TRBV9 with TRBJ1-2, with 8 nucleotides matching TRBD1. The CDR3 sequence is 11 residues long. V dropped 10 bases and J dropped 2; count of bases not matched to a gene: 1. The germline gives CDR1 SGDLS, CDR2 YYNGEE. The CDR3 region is CAWTGNYGYTF. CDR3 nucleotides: TGTGCCTGGACAGGGAACTATGGCTACACCTTC.

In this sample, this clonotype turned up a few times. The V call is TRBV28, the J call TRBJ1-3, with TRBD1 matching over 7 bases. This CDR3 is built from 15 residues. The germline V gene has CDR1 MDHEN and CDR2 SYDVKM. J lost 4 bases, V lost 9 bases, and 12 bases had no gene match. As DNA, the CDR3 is TGTGCCAGTACAACAGGGGACTCGTGGGGAAACACCATATATTTT. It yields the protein CASTTGDSWGNTIYF.

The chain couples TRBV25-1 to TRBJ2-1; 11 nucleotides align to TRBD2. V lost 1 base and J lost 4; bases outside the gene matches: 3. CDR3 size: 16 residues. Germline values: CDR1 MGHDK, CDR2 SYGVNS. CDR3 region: CASSEWLAGGYNEQFF. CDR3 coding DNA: TGTGCCAGCAGTGAATGGTTAGCGGGGGGGTACAATGAGCAGTTCTTC.